One and the same sample provided the 27 T cell receptor beta chains below, sequenced in a study of human T cells and chemical hapten exposure. TCRdb redid the calling of the RACE reads with MiXCR, one entry per CDR3 protein. The data show 65,000 to 85,000 distinct CDR3 sequences, with around 10% seen just once and about 1.5% held by the top ten. Time point noted: patch test 1, 2 weeks after DPC sensitization. The sample's treatment: therapeutic diphenylcyclopropenone sensitization with weekly scalp DPC. Sequencing used whole blood, obtained in connection with sensitization to the hapten diphenylcyclopropenone (DPC). These receptors were obtained from a woman aged 45 to 65 with alopecia areata. Some clones in this sample may be carry-over from other donors' samples.

This clonotype was seen only once. The V and J genes are TRBV19 and TRBJ2-6; no firm D call. The CDR3 is 16 residues long. Germline lookup yields CDR1 LNHDA and CDR2 SQIVND (reference sequence). Trimming took off 6 bases at V and 0 bases at J, with 12 bases between the two ends. CDR3 bases: TGTGCCAGTAGCCCCGATGCCCTCTCTGGGGCCAACGTCCTGACTTTC. It codes for CASSPDALSGANVLTF.

This chain joins TRBV27 and TRBJ2-1; TRBD2 agrees at 7 bases. J gave up 4 bases and V 5 bases, and 11 bases lay outside the gene matches. CDR1 MNHEY and CDR2 SMNVEV come from the germline V gene (reference sequence). The CDR3 covers 16 residues. DNA of the CDR3: TGTGCCAGCAGTCTTTCAAGCGGGACTCCTTACAATGAGCAGTTCTTC. It codes for CASSLSSGTPYNEQFF.

J is TRBJ1-2 and V is TRBV20-1, with a tentative D call TRBD1 (5 bases). Germline CDR1 and CDR2: DFQATT and SNEGSKA (reference sequence). The CDR3 has 15 residues. Between the trimmed V and J ends, which lost 4 bases and 3 bases, there was a span of 18 bases. Here the CDR3 reads CSATRDAAGDYGYTF. The CDR3 DNA follows: TGCAGTGCTACCCGGGACGCCGCCGGGGACTATGGCTACACCTTC.

This clonotype was counted at least ten times. V and J are TRBV4-1 and TRBJ2-6; D ambiguous. The V and J ends lost 1 base and 0 bases respectively, with 7 bases between them. The germline V gene has CDR1 MGHRA and CDR2 YSYEKL. The length of the CDR3 is 16 residues. For the CDR3, the DNA is TGCGCCAGCAGCCAAGGATCAAGCTCTGGGGCCAACGTCCTGACTTTC. Protein product: CASSQGSSSGANVLTF.

The V gene is TRBV6-2 or TRBV6-3, the J gene TRBJ2-1, with 7 bases matching TRBD2. CDR1 and CDR2 from the germline V gene are MNHEY and SVGEGT. V lost 7 bases and J lost 5; bases outside the gene matches: 5. The CDR3 is 13 residues long. The CDR3 sequence is CASNPAGHNEQFF. The CDR3 DNA reads TGTGCCAGCAATCCAGCGGGACACAATGAGCAGTTCTTC.

This clonotype was seen more than once but under ten times. The chain couples TRBV29-1 to TRBJ2-3; possible D gene TRBD1, 5 bases. Trimming cost V 4 bases and J 4 bases, with 15 bases left between them. The germline gives CDR1 SQVTM, CDR2 ANQGSEA. This CDR3 is 14 amino acids long. For the CDR3, the DNA is TGCAGCGTTGGGTCGACAGCCATCGCAGATACGCAGTATTTT. Translation: CSVGSTAIADTQYF.

There are many counts of this clonotype. The gene calls are TRBV18 and TRBJ2-1; either TRBD1 or TRBD2 may fit D (5 bases each). V lost 6 bases and J lost 10, with 16 bases in between. This CDR3 is 13 amino acids long. Germline assignment: CDR1 KGHSH and CDR2 LQKENI. In DNA, the CDR3 is TGTGCCAGCTCCCCTTCACGGGACGGGGAGCAGTTCTTC. It yields the protein CASSPSRDGEQFF.

This clonotype was counted many times. This chain connects TRBV18 to TRBJ2-5; 9 positions match TRBD2. Per the germline V gene, CDR1 is KGHSH and CDR2 is LQKENI. V shed 3 bases and J 5 bases; nucleotides not matched to a gene: 1. The CDR3 is made up of 13 amino acids. The CDR3 is CASSPGLAETQYF. The CDR3 nucleotides read TGTGCCAGCTCACCGGGACTAGCCGAGACCCAGTACTTC.

J is TRBJ2-4 and V is TRBV2; D is possibly TRBD2 (6 bases). Trimming took 8 bases from V and 4 from J, leaving 9 bases between them. CDR1 and CDR2 from the germline V gene are SNHLY and FYNNEI. The CDR3 spans 12 residues. The CDR3 is CASGAGKNIQYF. Written as DNA, the CDR3 is TGTGCCAGCGGGGCGGGGAAAAACATTCAGTACTTC.

The chain is built from TRBV7-6 and TRBJ1-1; D is possibly TRBD1 (5 bases). Germline lookup yields CDR1 SGHVS and CDR2 FNYEAQ. The CDR3 has 15 residues. V was shortened by 0 bases and J by 1 base, with 9 bases between the two germline ends. The CDR3: CASSLAPGTNTEAFF. Here the CDR3 DNA reads TGTGCCAGCAGCTTAGCGCCAGGGACGAACACTGAAGCTTTCTTT.

The chain has TRBV6-5 and TRBJ2-1; D not resolved. V dropped 4 bases and J dropped 5 bases, with 18 bases sitting between them. This CDR3 has 16 amino acids. CDR1 and CDR2 (germline): MNHEY, SVGAGI. The CDR3 is CASSSAGRGAHNEQFF. CDR3 DNA: TGTGCCAGCAGTTCCGCAGGCCGCGGAGCCCACAATGAGCAGTTCTTC.

This clonotype showed up many times. The chain has TRBV5-1 and TRBJ2-5; 11 bases fit TRBD2. This CDR3 contains 18 residues. Germline V gene lookup returns CDR1 SGHRS and CDR2 YFSETQ. V gave up 3 bases and J gave up 2 bases; unmatched junction bases: 12. CDR3 nucleotide sequence: TGCGCCAGCAGCTACCGACTAGCGGGGCTGCGGAGACAAGAGACCCAGTACTTC. Translating gives CASSYRLAGLRRQETQYF.

The rearrangement uses TRBV3-1 and TRBJ2-3; D remains ambiguous. The germline gives CDR1 LGHDT, CDR2 YNNKEL (reference sequence). This CDR3 is 16 amino acids long. Between the trimmed V and J ends, which lost 1 base and 0 bases, there was a span of 11 bases. The CDR3 region is CASSQGFRGSTDTQYF. CDR3 DNA: TGTGCCAGCAGCCAAGGTTTCCGCGGTAGCACAGATACGCAGTATTTT.

This clonotype has more than one count but fewer than ten. The chain joins TRBV7-2 to TRBJ2-1, with a tentative D call TRBD2 (5 bases). The ends were cut back, 5 bases at V and 4 bases at J, with 12 bases in the middle. Germline V CDR1 and CDR2: SGHTA, FQGNSA. The CDR3 runs to 14 residues. As DNA, the CDR3 is TGTGCCAGCAGCGATGAACGGGGTTACAATGAGCAGTTCTTC. Translating it yields CASSDERGYNEQFF.

This clonotype was seen only a few times. CDR3 bases: TGTGCCAGCACCGAGGCTAACTATGGCTACACCTTC. Protein sequence: CASTEANYGYTF. The rearrangement uses TRBV28 and TRBJ1-2; D ambiguous. The CDR3 spans 12 residues. Germline values: CDR1 MDHEN, CDR2 SYDVKM. V was pared by 7 bases and J by 0 bases, with 6 bases between.

The table lists this clonotype with many counts. The CDR3 here is CASSSSVGPPGTQYF. CDR3 DNA sequence: TGTGCCAGCAGCTCGTCGGTCGGCCCCCCCGGGACGCAGTATTTT. The rearrangement joins TRBV3-1 to TRBJ2-3; no clear D gene. The CDR3 totals 15 residues. The germline CDR1 and CDR2 sequences are LGHDT and YNNKEL (reference sequence). Between the trimmed V and J ends, which lost 5 bases and 9 bases, there was a span of 21 bases.

The chain couples TRBV11-2 to TRBJ2-1; D assignment may be TRBD1 or TRBD2 (5 bases each). This CDR3 spans 15 amino acids. V was pared by 6 bases and J by 3 bases, with 15 bases between. Germline CDR1 reads SGHAT; CDR2 reads FQNNGV. The CDR3 spells CASSPDGDRYNEQFF. The CDR3 nucleotides are TGTGCCAGCAGTCCTGACGGGGACCGCTACAATGAGCAGTTCTTC.

This rearrangement joins TRBV29-1 to TRBJ2-7; 9 nucleotides line up with TRBD2. Germline V gives CDR1 SQVTM, CDR2 ANQGSEA. The CDR3 consists of 13 residues. V was pared by 6 bases and J by 0 bases, with 3 bases of the junction left unmatched. CDR3 protein: CSVTSGSSYEQYF. DNA for the CDR3: TGCAGCGTGACTAGCGGTAGCTCCTACGAGCAGTACTTC.

This clonotype was recorded many times. The chain employs TRBV30 and TRBJ2-3; TRBD2 matches at 14 bases. The germline CDR1 and CDR2 sequences are GTSNPN and SVGIG (reference sequence). Germline trimming cut 3 bases from V and 2 bases from J; bases unmatched to any gene: 10. There are 18 residues in the CDR3. The CDR3 DNA reads as TGTGCCTGGAGGCTGGGACTAGCGGGAGTCCACCCCACAGATACGCAGTATTTT. Translated, it gives CAWRLGLAGVHPTDTQYF.

This clonotype was recorded many times. The gene calls are TRBV18 and TRBJ2-1; 8 bases line up with TRBD2. Germline loops: CDR1 KGHSH, CDR2 LQKENI. Trimming took 5 bases from V and 9 from J; bases not matched to a gene: 12. The CDR3 has 15 residues. Written as DNA, the CDR3 is TGTGCCAGCTCATCAGGGCAGCGGGAGAAGTCTGAGCAGTTCTTC. This codes for CASSSGQREKSEQFF.

This clonotype has a handful of counts. The chain employs TRBV12-3 or TRBV12-4 and TRBJ1-2, with a tentative D call TRBD1 (5 bases). CDR3 length: 16 residues. V dropped 6 bases and J dropped 5 bases, with 22 bases sitting between them. The CDR3 DNA sequence: TGTGCCAGCAGCTCCATTGGGACGGTTCAGCTTTATGGCTACACCTTC. Amino acids: CASSSIGTVQLYGYTF.

The rearrangement uses TRBV20-1 and TRBJ1-1; TRBD1 might be the D (6 bases). V dropped 3 bases and J dropped 3 bases, with 20 bases sitting between them. Germline V gene sequence: CDR1 DFQATT, CDR2 SNEGSKA (reference sequence). There are 16 residues in the CDR3. CDR3 in DNA: TGCAGTGCTAGCCCCGGGGGGGCTCCCGGGGACACTGAAGCTTTCTTT. This codes for CSASPGGAPGDTEAFF.

Ten or more counts support this clonotype. The gene calls are TRBV10-3 and TRBJ2-1, with D unresolved. The CDR3 has 15 amino acids. Germline CDR1 reads ENHRY; CDR2 reads SYGVKD. The germline V and J ends were trimmed by 0 bases and 5 bases, with 11 bases remaining between them. The CDR3 here is CAISESAAADNEQFF. The CDR3 nucleotides read TGTGCCATCAGTGAGTCCGCGGCTGCCGACAATGAGCAGTTCTTC.

In DNA form, the CDR3 reads TGTGCCAGCAGCTTATTCGGGAACACTGAAGCTTTCTTT. Residues: CASSLFGNTEAFF. This chain joins TRBV11-2 and TRBJ1-1, with D unresolved. Germline assignment: CDR1 SGHAT and CDR2 FQNNGV. The V end was cut by 2 bases, the J end by 1 base, with 5 bases between. This CDR3 has 13 residues.

A few counts support this clonotype. CDR3 sequence (DNA): TGCAGCGTGGGGACTTTAGGGGCAGATACGCAGTATTTT. Its protein product is CSVGTLGADTQYF. This chain links TRBV29-1 with TRBJ2-3; maybe TRBD2 (6 bases). Trimming cost V 6 bases and J 4 bases, with 14 bases left between them. CDR3 size: 13 residues. Germline-derived CDR1 and CDR2 are SQVTM and ANQGSEA.

The genes are TRBV18 and TRBJ2-1; D might be TRBD2 (5 bases). V shed 2 bases and J shed 0 bases, with 11 bases lying between them. This CDR3 is built from 16 residues. Germline V gives CDR1 KGHSH, CDR2 LQKENI. The CDR3 reads CASSPGSAPSYNEQFF. CDR3 nucleotides: TGTGCCAGCTCACCAGGGAGCGCCCCCTCCTACAATGAGCAGTTCTTC. The full variable domain, rest sourced from reference TRBV18 and TRBJ2-1, is NAGVMQNPRHLVRRRGQEARLRCSPMKGHSHVYWYRQLPEEGLKFMVYLQKENIIDESGMPKERFSAEFPKEGPSILRIQQVVRGDSAAYFCASSPGSAPSYNEQFFGPGTRLTVL.

Ten or more counts support this clonotype. This sequence joins TRBV12-3 or TRBV12-4 and TRBJ2-1; 9 bases map to TRBD2. The CDR3 covers 15 residues. V was clipped by 1 base and J by 5 bases; unmatched bases: 3. CDR3 region: CASSLGAGGDNEQFF. The CDR3 nucleotides are TGTGCCAGCAGTTTAGGGGCGGGAGGGGACAATGAGCAGTTCTTC.